The 14 T cell receptor beta chains listed next were all sequenced from one sample in a study of cytomegalovirus exposure and HLA in healthy donors. This PCR relied on a set of 60 Vbeta primers and 13 Jbeta primers. Here immunoSEQ multiplex PCR was the method, and the copy in TCRdb shows in-frame clones only, minus some. Of roughly 120,000 clones listed, 76% are singletons. Sequenced: PBMCs. The receptors were sampled from a man in his fifties or sixties in good health and CMV-seronegative.

This sequence joins TRBV2 and TRBJ1-4; D remains unclear. The CDR3 is 18 residues long. V lost 2 bases to trimming and J lost 8 bases, with 24 bases between them. CDR1 and CDR2 (germline): SNHLY, FYNNEI. CDR3 DNA: TGTGCCAGCAGTGAAAGGGAGGACCAAACCCGGGGAGGGGAAAAACTGTTTTTT. Protein sequence: CASSEREDQTRGGEKLFF.

The chain is built from TRBV4-1 and TRBJ1-6, with 7 bases lining up with TRBD1. V shed 3 bases, J shed 7 bases, and the junction held 6 bases outside the gene matches. CDR3 length: 15 residues. Germline assignment: CDR1 MGHRA and CDR2 YSYEKL. The CDR3 reads CASSQQTGTNSPLHF. The DNA for the CDR3 is TGCGCCAGCAGCCAGCAGACAGGGACGAATTCACCCCTCCACTTT.

As regards this clone: Relative to the germline gene, one junction end is altered; a read error may explain this. The V and J genes are TRBV7-9 and TRBJ2-1, with 8 bases matching TRBD1. This CDR3 is 16 amino acids long. CDR1 is SEHNR and CDR2 is FQNEAQ in the germline V gene (reference sequence). CDR3 sequence: CSSSPKEGRGPNEQFF. The CDR3 DNA reads as TGTTCCAGCAGCCCGAAGGAGGGCAGGGGGCCCAATGAGCAGTTCTTC.

V is TRBV11-2 and J is TRBJ2-2, with D possibly TRBD2 on 7 matching bases. V was shortened by 5 bases and J by 3 bases, with 19 bases between the two germline ends. CDR1 and CDR2 (germline): SGHAT, FQNNGV. The CDR3 is 17 residues long. CDR3 DNA: TGTGCCAGCAGCCGATTGGGGGGGGCGCTCTACACCGGGGAGCTGTTTTTT. This translates into CASSRLGGALYTGELFF.

The gene calls are TRBV2 and TRBJ2-3, with 12 nucleotides matching TRBD2. This CDR3 contains 14 residues. Germline CDR1 SNHLY, CDR2 FYNNEI. The trim removed 8 bases at V and 7 bases at J, leaving 7 bases unmatched. The CDR3 protein is CASGSSGGAYTQYF. The CDR3 DNA is TGTGCCAGCGGATCTAGCGGGGGGGCATATACGCAGTATTTT.

The chain links TRBV5-1 to TRBJ2-5, with D perhaps TRBD2 (5 bases). Germline V gene lookup returns CDR1 SGHRS and CDR2 YFSETQ. This CDR3 comprises 14 residues. V lost 4 bases, J lost 9 bases, and 19 bases lay in between. The CDR3 is CASSPRTRETAQYF. CDR3 DNA: TGCGCCAGCAGCCCGCGGACTCGAGAGACGGCCCAGTACTTC. Complete variable domain (other parts from reference TRBV5-1 and TRBJ2-5): KAGVTQTPRYLIKTRGQQVTLSCSPISGHRSVSWYQQTPGQGLQFLFEYFSETQRNKGNFPGRFSGRQFSNSRSEMNVSTLELGDSALYLCASSPRTRETAQYFGPGTRLLVL.

The V gene is TRBV4-1, the J gene TRBJ2-5; TRBD2 aligns across 9 bases. This CDR3 has 17 residues. CDR1 is MGHRA and CDR2 is YSYEKL in the germline V gene. With V trimmed by 1 base and J by 3 bases, 9 bases remained unmatched. The CDR3 sequence: CASSQVGSGGRKETQYF. Written as DNA, the CDR3 is TGCGCCAGCAGCCAAGTAGGGAGCGGGGGGAGGAAAGAGACCCAGTACTTC.

The V call is TRBV11-2, the J call TRBJ2-1; D ambiguous. CDR1 SGHAT and CDR2 FQNNGV come from the germline V gene. This CDR3 comprises 13 residues. Trimming pared 0 bases from V and 5 bases from J, leaving 5 bases between. CDR3 nucleotide sequence: TGTGCCAGCAGCTTAGATCTCCACAATGAGCAGTTCTTC. Its translation is CASSLDLHNEQFF.

This clone was seen only once. The chain recombines TRBV21-1 with TRBJ1-2; the D call in the table, TRBD1, was not verified against the DNA. TRBV21-1 is annotated as a pseudogene. The CDR3 extends over 13 amino acids. The CDR3 sequence is CASTEGQNYGYTF. The CDR3 bases are TGTGCCAGCACCGAGGGACAGAACTATGGCTACACCTTC.

V and J are TRBV2 and TRBJ1-2, with 7 bases matching TRBD1. The CDR3 contains 15 residues. Germline V gene sequence: CDR1 SNHLY, CDR2 FYNNEI. The V and J ends lost 4 bases and 0 bases, in that order; junction bases with no gene match: 5. CDR3 in DNA: TGTGCCAGCAGTGTCGGGACAGCTTCTAACTATGGCTACACCTTC. This sequence encodes CASSVGTASNYGYTF.

The chain is built from TRBV18 and TRBJ2-7, with a possible D match to TRBD2 (6 bases). CDR1 and CDR2 from the germline V gene are KGHSH and LQKENI. V shed 3 bases and J shed 2 bases, with 11 bases lying between them. This CDR3 has 14 residues. CDR3 nucleotide sequence: TGTGCCAGCTCACCCCCGGGGACTCCCTACGAGCAGTACTTC. Its protein is CASSPPGTPYEQYF.

The CDR3, as DNA: TGTGCCAGCAGTAACGGCAGGGAACCCTACAATGAGCAGTTCTTC. Residues: CASSNGREPYNEQFF. This chain connects TRBV6-5 to TRBJ2-1, with D perhaps matching TRBD1 (5 bases). Deletions cut 5 bases from V and 2 bases from J, with 13 bases between. CDR1 is MNHEY and CDR2 is SVGAGI in the germline V gene. This CDR3 contains 15 residues.

This clone was found a few times. This chain uses TRBV7-9 with TRBJ1-3; D remains unclear. Germline V gives CDR1 SEHNR, CDR2 FQNEAQ (reference sequence). The CDR3 has 14 residues. The V gene lost 3 bases and the J gene lost 0 bases, with 6 bases spanning the gap. The CDR3 spells CASSFGSSGNTIYF. Written as DNA, the CDR3 is TGTGCCAGCAGCTTTGGGAGCTCTGGAAACACCATATATTTT.

The chain carries TRBV19 and TRBJ2-2; a weak D match, TRBD2 (5 bases). Germline values: CDR1 LNHDA, CDR2 SQIVND (reference sequence). With 3 bases removed from V and 0 bases from J, the gap between germline ends came to 5 bases. CDR3 length: 14 amino acids. The CDR3 DNA follows: TGTGCCAGTAGTATCGGGACGAACACCGGGGAGCTGTTTTTT. The encoded protein is CASSIGTNTGELFF.